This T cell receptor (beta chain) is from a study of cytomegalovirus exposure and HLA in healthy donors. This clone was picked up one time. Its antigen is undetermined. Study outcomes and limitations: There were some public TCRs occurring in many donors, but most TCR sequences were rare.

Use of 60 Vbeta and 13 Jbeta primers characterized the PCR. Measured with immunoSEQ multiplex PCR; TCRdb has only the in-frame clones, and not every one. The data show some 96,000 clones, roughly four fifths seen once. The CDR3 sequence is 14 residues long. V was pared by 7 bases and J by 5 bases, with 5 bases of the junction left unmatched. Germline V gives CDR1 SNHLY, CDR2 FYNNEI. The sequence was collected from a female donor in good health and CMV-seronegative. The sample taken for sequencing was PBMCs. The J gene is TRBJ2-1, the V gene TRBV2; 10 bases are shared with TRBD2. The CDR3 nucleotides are TGTGCCAGCACCGGGACTAGCGCCAACAATGAGCAGTTCTTC. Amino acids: CASTGTSANNEQFF.